What follows describes a single TCR beta chain. TCRdb reprocessed the 5' RACE reads, with one entry per CDR3 protein and no DNA. The table for this sample gives fewer than 300,000 distinct CDR3 sequences. The source of the sample is a study of T cells expressing NK-cell markers. The receptor was derived from a woman aged 18-70 years in good health. The sample comprised blood T cells: a sorted CD56 or NKG2C T cell subset, CD4+ or CD8+ T cells, or bulk PBMC T cells (not recorded which).

The CDR3 sequence is CASRADRHYTF. The chain uses TRBV6-6 and TRBJ1-2; the TCRdb call, TRBD1, lacks DNA for checking. Per the germline V gene, CDR1 is MNHNY and CDR2 is SVGAGI (reference sequence). The CDR3 is made up of 11 amino acids.